A single sample gave rise to the 6 T cell receptor beta chains below, sequenced in a study of OX40 agonist ivuxolimab in advanced cancers. TCRdb keeps only in-frame clones here, not all; method: immunoSEQ multiplex PCR. The sample consists of approximately 10,000 clones, about 80% of them appearing once. The sample consisted of CD4+ or CD8+ T cells sorted from blood, taken in a trial of the OX40 agonist ivuxolimab. The receptors were gathered from an adult with an advanced solid tumor such as melanoma, head and neck, liver or kidney cancer.

This clone was picked up a small number of times. The chain links TRBV11-2 to TRBJ1-5; tentative D call: TRBD1 (6 bases). Germline values: CDR1 SGHAT, CDR2 FQNNGV. V was trimmed by 1 base and J by 1 base, leaving 11 bases between them. The CDR3 consists of 16 residues. The CDR3, as DNA: TGTGCCAGCAGCTTAGCGTGGGGGCAGAGCAATCAGCCCCAGCATTTT. Residues: CASSLAWGQSNQPQHF.

The V and J genes are TRBV19 and TRBJ1-3; 8 bases map to TRBD1. The V and J ends lost 9 bases and 1 base, in that order; junction bases with no gene match: 11. The length of the CDR3 is 16 residues. The V gene's germline CDR1 is LNHDA and CDR2 SQIVND (reference sequence). As DNA, the CDR3 is TGTGCCAGCTTTCGACAGGGGATATCGTCTGGAAACACCATATATTTT. It codes for CASFRQGISSGNTIYF. The full variable domain, with the rest looked up from reference TRBV19 and TRBJ1-3, is DGGITQSPKYLFRKEGQNVTLSCEQNLNHDAMYWYRQDPGQGLRLIYYSQIVNDFQKGDIAEGYSVSREKKESFPLTVTSAQKNPTAFYLCASFRQGISSGNTIYFGEGSWLTVV.

The rearrangement links TRBV6-1 to TRBJ1-1; no reliable D call. V was trimmed by 1 base and J by 0 bases, leaving 9 bases between them. The CDR3 sequence is 15 residues long. In germline, CDR1 is MNHNS, CDR2 SASEGT. CDR3 protein: CASSEVEYMNTEAFF. The CDR3 region has the DNA TGTGCCAGCAGTGAAGTTGAGTACATGAACACTGAAGCTTTCTTT.

This clone was seen more than once but under ten times. The chain recombines TRBV9 with TRBJ1-1; no clear D. The CDR3 spans 12 residues. Trimming took 0 bases from V and 4 from J, leaving 4 bases between them. Germline CDR1 SGDLS, CDR2 YYNGEE. CDR3 DNA sequence: TGTGCCAGCAGCGTAGGGATCACTGAAGCTTTCTTT. Its translation is CASSVGITEAFF.

This chain links TRBV7-9 with TRBJ2-1; D could derive from TRBD1 or TRBD2 (5 bases each). With 5 bases removed from V and 3 bases from J, the gap between germline ends came to 11 bases. CDR1 is SEHNR and CDR2 is FQNEAQ in the germline V gene (reference sequence). There are 14 residues in the CDR3. CDR3 loop: CASSDGGGYNEQFF. For the CDR3, the DNA is TGTGCCAGCAGCGATGGGGGTGGCTACAATGAGCAGTTCTTC.

The V gene is TRBV27, the J gene TRBJ2-5, with D possibly being TRBD2 (5 bases). Trimming took off 4 bases at V and 5 bases at J, with 14 bases between the two ends. Germline-derived CDR1 and CDR2 are MNHEY and SMNVEV (reference sequence). This CDR3 has 14 amino acids. CDR3 protein: CASSYALAGETQYF. CDR3 DNA: TGTGCCAGCAGTTATGCGCTAGCCGGGGAGACCCAGTACTTC.